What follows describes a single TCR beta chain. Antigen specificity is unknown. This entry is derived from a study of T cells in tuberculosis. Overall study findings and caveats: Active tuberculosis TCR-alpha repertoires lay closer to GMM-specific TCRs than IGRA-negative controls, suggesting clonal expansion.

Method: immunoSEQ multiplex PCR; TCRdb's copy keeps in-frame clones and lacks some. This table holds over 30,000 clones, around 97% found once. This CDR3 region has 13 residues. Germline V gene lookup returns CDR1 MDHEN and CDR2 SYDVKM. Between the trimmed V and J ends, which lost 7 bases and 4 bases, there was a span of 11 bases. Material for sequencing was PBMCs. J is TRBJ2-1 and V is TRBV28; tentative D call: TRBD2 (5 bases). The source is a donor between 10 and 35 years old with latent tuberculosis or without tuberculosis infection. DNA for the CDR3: TGTGCCAGCAAAACGGACTTGTACAATGAGCAGTTCTTC. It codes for CASKTDLYNEQFF.